This TCR beta chain came from a study of long-term antiretroviral therapy in people with HIV. Run at survey level, the immunoSEQ assay was version v3.0. Libraries were prepared by immunoSEQ multiplex PCR; TCRdb keeps only in-frame clonotypes and omits some of them. The top ten hold 4% to 5.5% of the sample, which has 24,000 or so clones, over 70% seen once. Germline loops: CDR1 KGHSH, CDR2 LQKENI. The CDR3 loop spans 12 amino acids. The ends were cut back, 6 bases at V and 0 bases at J, with 6 bases in the middle. This chain links TRBV18 with TRBJ2-7; D call uncertain. This specimen consisted of unsorted PBMCs, obtained 3 years after starting antiretroviral therapy. The clonotype was recovered from a young man with HIV. CDR3 in amino acids: CASSLGSYEQYF. The CDR3 bases are TGTGCCAGCTCGCTGGGCTCCTACGAGCAGTACTTC.